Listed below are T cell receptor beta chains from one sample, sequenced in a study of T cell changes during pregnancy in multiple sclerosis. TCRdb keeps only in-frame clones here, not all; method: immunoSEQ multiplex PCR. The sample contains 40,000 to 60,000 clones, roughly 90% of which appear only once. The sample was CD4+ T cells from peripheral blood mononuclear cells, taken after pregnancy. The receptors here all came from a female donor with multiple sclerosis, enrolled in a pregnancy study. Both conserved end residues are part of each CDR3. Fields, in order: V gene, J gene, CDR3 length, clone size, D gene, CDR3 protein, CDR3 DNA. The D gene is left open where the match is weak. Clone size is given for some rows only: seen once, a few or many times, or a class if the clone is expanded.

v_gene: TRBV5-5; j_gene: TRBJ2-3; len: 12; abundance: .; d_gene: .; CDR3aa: CASSPTTDTQYF; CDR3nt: TGTGCCAGCAGTCCTACCACAGATACGCAGTATTTT
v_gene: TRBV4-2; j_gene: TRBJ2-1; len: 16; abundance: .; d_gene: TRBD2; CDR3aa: CASSQLGGGLTYEQFF; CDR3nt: TGTGCCAGCAGCCAGCTTGGGGGGGGTCTTACGTATGAGCAGTTCTTC
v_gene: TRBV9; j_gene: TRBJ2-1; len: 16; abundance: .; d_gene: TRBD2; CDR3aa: CASSVTTSGAYNEQFF; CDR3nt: TGTGCCAGCAGCGTAACGACTAGCGGGGCCTACAATGAGCAGTTCTTC
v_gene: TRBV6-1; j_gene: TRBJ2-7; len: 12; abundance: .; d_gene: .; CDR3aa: CACSELAYEQYF; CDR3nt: TGTGCCTGCTCCGAACTAGCTTACGAGCAGTACTTC
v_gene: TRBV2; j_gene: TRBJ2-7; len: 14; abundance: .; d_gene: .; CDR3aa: CASMRTGGAYEQYF; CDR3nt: TGTGCCAGCATGAGGACAGGAGGGGCTTACGAGCAGTACTTC
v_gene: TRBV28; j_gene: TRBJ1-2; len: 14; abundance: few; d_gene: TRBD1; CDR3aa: CASSSTGADYGYTF; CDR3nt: TGTGCCAGCAGTTCTACAGGGGCGGACTATGGCTACACCTTC
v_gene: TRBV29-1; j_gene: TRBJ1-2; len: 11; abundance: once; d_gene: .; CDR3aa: CSAGVGSGYTF; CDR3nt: TGCAGCGCCGGGGTAGGGAGTGGCTACACCTTC
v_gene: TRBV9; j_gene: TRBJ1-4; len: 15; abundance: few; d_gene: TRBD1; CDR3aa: CASSRGTGRHQKLFF; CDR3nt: TGTGCCAGCAGCAGGGGGACAGGGAGGCACCAAAAACTGTTTTTT
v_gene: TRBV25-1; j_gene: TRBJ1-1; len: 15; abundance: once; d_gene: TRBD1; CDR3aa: CASRTGTGGAAHAFF; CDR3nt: TGTGCCAGCAGGACCGGGACAGGGGGCGCAGCTCATGCTTTCTTT
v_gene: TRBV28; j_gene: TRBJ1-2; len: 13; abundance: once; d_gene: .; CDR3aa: CASSLPVNYGYTF; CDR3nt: TGTGCCAGCAGTTTGCCAGTTAACTATGGCTACACCTTC
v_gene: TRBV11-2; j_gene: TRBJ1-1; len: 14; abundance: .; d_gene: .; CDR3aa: CASSGEGLGTEAFF; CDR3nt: TGTGCCAGCAGCGGGGAGGGGTTGGGCACTGAAGCTTTCTTT
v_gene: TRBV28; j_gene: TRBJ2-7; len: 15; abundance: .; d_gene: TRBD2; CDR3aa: CASKGLAGVFYEQYF; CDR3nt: TGTGCCAGCAAGGGACTAGCGGGAGTTTTCTACGAGCAGTACTTC
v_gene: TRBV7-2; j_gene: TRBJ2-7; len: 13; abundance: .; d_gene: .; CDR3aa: CASSLILRDEQYF; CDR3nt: TGTGCCAGCAGCTTAATACTTCGGGACGAGCAGTACTTC
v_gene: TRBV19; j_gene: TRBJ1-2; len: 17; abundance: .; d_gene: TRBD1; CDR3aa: CASSTTGTGTYRYGYTF; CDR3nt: TGTGCCAGTAGCACTACCGGGACAGGGACTTATCGCTATGGCTACACCTTC
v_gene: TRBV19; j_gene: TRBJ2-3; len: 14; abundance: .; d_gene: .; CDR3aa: CASRKRDNTDTQYF; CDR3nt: TGTGCCAGTAGAAAGCGGGACAACACAGATACGCAGTATTTT
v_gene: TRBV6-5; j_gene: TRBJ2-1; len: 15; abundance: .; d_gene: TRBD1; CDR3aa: CASSYLGQGEDEQFF; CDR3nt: TGTGCCAGCAGTTACTTGGGACAGGGGGAGGATGAGCAGTTCTTC